This TCR beta chain was captured by sequencing in a study of shared clonotypes between healthy human individuals. Trimming cost V 3 bases and J 9 bases, with 15 bases left between them. The CDR3 spans 15 residues. Germline CDR1 is MGHRA and CDR2 is YSYEKL. TCRdb's copy holds only in-frame clones and misses some; the assay was immunoSEQ multiplex PCR. The sample shows 2 million or so clones, 85% to 95% of them seen only once. This receptor was obtained from a man between 18 and 29 years old in good health. V is TRBV4-1 and J is TRBJ1-6; tentative D call: TRBD1 (6 bases). Specimen: naive CD4+ T cells sorted from blood. The subset here: CD45RA+ positively selected. The CDR3 reads CASSHYREVGSPLHF. CDR3 in DNA: TGCGCCAGCAGCCACTACAGGGAGGTCGGTTCACCCCTCCACTTT.